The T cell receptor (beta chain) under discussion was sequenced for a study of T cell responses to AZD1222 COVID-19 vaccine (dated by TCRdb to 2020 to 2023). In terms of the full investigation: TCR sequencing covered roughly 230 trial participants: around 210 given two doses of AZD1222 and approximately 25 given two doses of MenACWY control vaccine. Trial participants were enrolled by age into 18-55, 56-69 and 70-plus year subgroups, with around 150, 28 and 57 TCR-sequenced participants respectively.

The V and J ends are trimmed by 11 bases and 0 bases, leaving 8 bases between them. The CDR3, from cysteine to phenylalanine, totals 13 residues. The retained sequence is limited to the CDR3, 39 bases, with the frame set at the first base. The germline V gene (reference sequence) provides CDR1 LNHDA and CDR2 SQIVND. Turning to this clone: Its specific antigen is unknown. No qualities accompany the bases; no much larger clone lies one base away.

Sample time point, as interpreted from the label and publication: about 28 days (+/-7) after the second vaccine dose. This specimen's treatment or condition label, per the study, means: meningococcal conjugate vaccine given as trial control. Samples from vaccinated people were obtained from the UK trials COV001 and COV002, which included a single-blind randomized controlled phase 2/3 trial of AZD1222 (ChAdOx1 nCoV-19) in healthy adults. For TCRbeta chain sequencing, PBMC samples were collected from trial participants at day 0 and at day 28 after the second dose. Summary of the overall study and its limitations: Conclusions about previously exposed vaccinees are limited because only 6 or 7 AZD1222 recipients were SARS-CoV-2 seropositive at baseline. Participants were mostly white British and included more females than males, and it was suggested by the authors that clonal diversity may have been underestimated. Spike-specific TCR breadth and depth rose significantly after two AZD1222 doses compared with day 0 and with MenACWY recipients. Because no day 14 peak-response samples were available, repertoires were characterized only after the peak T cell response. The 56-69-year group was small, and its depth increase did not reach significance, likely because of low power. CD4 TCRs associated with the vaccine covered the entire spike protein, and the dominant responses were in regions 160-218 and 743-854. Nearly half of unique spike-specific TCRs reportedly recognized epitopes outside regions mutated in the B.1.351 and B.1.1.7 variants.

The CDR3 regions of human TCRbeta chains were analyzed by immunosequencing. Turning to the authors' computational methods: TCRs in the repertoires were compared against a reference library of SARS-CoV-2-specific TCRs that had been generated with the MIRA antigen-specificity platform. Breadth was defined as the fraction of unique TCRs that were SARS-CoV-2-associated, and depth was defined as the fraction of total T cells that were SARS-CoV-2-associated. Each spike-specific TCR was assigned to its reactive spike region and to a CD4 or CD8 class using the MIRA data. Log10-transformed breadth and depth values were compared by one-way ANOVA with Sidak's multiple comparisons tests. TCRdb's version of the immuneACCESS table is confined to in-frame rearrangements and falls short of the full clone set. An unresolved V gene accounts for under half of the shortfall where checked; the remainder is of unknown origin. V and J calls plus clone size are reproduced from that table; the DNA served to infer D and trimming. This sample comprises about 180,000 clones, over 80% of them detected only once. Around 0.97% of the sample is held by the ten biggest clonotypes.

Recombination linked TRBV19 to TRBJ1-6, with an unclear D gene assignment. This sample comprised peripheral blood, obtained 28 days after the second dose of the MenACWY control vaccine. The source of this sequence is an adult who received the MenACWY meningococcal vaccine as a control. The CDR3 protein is CACRSSYNSPLHF. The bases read TGTGCCTGCCGGAGCTCCTATAATTCACCCCTCCACTTT. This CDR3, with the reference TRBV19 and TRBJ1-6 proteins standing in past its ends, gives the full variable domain DGGITQSPKYLFRKEGQNVTLSCEQNLNHDAMYWYRQDPGQGLRLIYYSQIVNDFQKGDIAEGYSVSREKKESFPLTVTSAQKNPTAFYLCACRSSYNSPLHFGNGTRLTVT.